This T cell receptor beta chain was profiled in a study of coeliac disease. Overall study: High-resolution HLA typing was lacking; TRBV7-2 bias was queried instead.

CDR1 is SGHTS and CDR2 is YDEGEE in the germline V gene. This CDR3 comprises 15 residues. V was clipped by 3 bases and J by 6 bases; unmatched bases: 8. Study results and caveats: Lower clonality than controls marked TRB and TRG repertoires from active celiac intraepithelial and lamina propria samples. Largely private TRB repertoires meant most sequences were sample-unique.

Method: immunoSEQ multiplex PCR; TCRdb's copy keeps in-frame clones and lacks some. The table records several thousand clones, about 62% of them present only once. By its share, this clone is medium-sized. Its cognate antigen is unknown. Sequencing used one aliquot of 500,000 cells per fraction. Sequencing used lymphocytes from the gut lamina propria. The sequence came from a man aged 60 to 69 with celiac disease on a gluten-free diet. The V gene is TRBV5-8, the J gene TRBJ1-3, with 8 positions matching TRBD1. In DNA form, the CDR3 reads TGTGCCAGCAGCTGGAACGGACAGGGAGAAAACACCATATATTTT. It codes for CASSWNGQGENTIYF.